The 17 T cell receptor beta chains in this list originate from one sample, sequenced in a study of T cells after yellow fever vaccination (dated by TCRdb to about 2019). The label giving this sample's treatment or condition can be read as: live attenuated yellow fever vaccine strain. Libraries came from 5' RACE. Reads for this sample came from an Illumina HiSeq 2500. The public reads were reanalyzed by TCRdb: fastp trimming at Q25, MiXCR alignment, in-frame beta chains only. Duplicate CDR3 protein sequences are folded into a single record with the most common DNA and genes. Recorded for this sample are roughly 300,000 distinct CDR3 sequences; 7% to 10% of them occurred a single time. The ten biggest clones cover around 17% of the sample. Here the sequenced sample was PBMCs, taken more than 35 days after the first yellow fever vaccination. The receptors shown here come from a man younger than 30 who received the YFV17D yellow fever vaccine.

V is TRBV12-3 or TRBV12-4 and J is TRBJ1-2; no definite D call. This CDR3 comprises 13 residues. V was trimmed by 2 bases and J by 3 bases, leaving 7 bases between them. The CDR3 spells CASSLSLDYGYTF. The CDR3 DNA is TGTGCCAGCAGTTTATCTTTAGACTATGGCTACACCTTC.

The chain links TRBV19 to TRBJ2-2; D unresolved. V lost 2 bases to trimming and J lost 0 bases, with 7 bases between them. CDR1 is LNHDA and CDR2 is SQIVND in the germline V gene (reference sequence). This CDR3 is built from 15 residues. CDR3 loop: CASSIRAANTGELFF. The CDR3 DNA reads as TGTGCCAGTAGTATAAGAGCCGCGAACACCGGGGAGCTGTTTTTT.

The chain carries TRBV2 and TRBJ2-1; D is uncertain. The germline gives CDR1 SNHLY, CDR2 FYNNEI. Trimming cost V 5 bases and J 9 bases, with 14 bases left between them. The CDR3 extends over 13 amino acids. CDR3 in DNA: TGTGCCAGCAGTTCGGCGGATGGTGGTGAGCAGTTCTTC. Encoded protein: CASSSADGGEQFF.

This clonotype was observed at least ten times. The chain is built from TRBV11-2 and TRBJ2-5; D is perhaps TRBD1 (5 bases). V dropped 6 bases and J dropped 1 base, with 9 bases sitting between them. This CDR3 has 13 residues. The V gene's germline CDR1 is SGHAT and CDR2 FQNNGV. The chain's CDR3 is CASSEQVQETQYF. The CDR3 DNA follows: TGTGCCAGCAGTGAACAGGTCCAAGAGACCCAGTACTTC. Supplemented by reference TRBV11-2 and TRBJ2-5, the full variable domain reads EAGVAQSPRYKIIEKRQSVAFWCNPISGHATLYWYQQILGQGPKLLIQFQNNGVVDDSQLPKDRFSAERLKGVDSTLKIQPAKLEDSAVYLCASSEQVQETQYFGPGTRLLVL.

This clonotype is a singleton in its sample. V usage is TRBV3-1 and J usage is TRBJ1-1; weak D call: TRBD1 (5 bases). The ends were cut back, 3 bases at V and 6 bases at J, with 17 bases in the middle. Germline assignment: CDR1 LGHDT and CDR2 YNNKEL (reference sequence). The CDR3 sequence is 15 residues long. CDR3 DNA: TGTGCCAGCAGCCAGGGCGGGCGGGGCGATGCTGAAGCTTTCTTT. Amino acid sequence: CASSQGGRGDAEAFF.

This clonotype was observed a few times. This rearrangement joins TRBV14 to TRBJ1-1; D not resolved. This CDR3 comprises 15 residues. Looked up from germline, CDR1 is SGHDN and CDR2 is FVKESK. Trimming stripped 0 bases from V and 4 bases from J, with 12 bases between. The CDR3 loop reads CASSQEYYPGTEAFF. In DNA, the CDR3 is TGTGCCAGCAGCCAAGAGTATTATCCAGGCACTGAAGCTTTCTTT.

The chain employs TRBV27 and TRBJ2-3, with D tentatively TRBD2 (5 bases). The ends were cut back, 9 bases at V and 4 bases at J, with 17 bases in the middle. Germline CDR1 MNHEY, CDR2 SMNVEV (reference sequence). The CDR3 spans 14 residues. As DNA, the CDR3 is TGTGCCAGTTCCCCTAAAGCCGGGGCAGATACGCAGTATTTT. This sequence encodes CASSPKAGADTQYF.

This clonotype came up a few times. The chain has TRBV5-1 and TRBJ1-1, with 7 bases aligning to TRBD1. Germline CDR1 and CDR2: SGHRS and YFSETQ. The ends lost 3 bases at V and 3 bases at J; junction bases unmatched: 8. The CDR3 extends over 15 amino acids. Written as DNA, the CDR3 is TGCGCCAGCAGCTGGTCCAGGGGGGGGGACACTGAAGCTTTCTTT. Encoded protein: CASSWSRGGDTEAFF.

The chain joins TRBV20-1 to TRBJ2-3, with 7 bases fitting TRBD2. This CDR3 is built from 14 residues. J was trimmed by 2 bases and V by 5 bases; bases with no gene match: 7. Germline V lookup: CDR1 DFQATT, CDR2 SNEGSKA (reference sequence). CDR3 amino acids: CSAPPSGTTDTQYF. The CDR3, as DNA: TGCAGTGCTCCCCCTAGCGGAACCACAGATACGCAGTATTTT.

V gene TRBV29-1 combines with J gene TRBJ2-5; D may be TRBD2 (6 bases). Germline CDR1 reads SQVTM; CDR2 reads ANQGSEA. Deletions cut 2 bases from V and 5 bases from J, with 18 bases between. There are 15 residues in the CDR3. The DNA for the CDR3 is TGCAGCGTTGAAAGGCGGGGCTATGCGGGGGAGACCCAGTACTTC. As protein: CSVERRGYAGETQYF.

This clonotype was detected many times. J is TRBJ2-3 and V is TRBV5-5, with D perhaps given as TRBD1 or TRBD2 (5 bases each). V lost 0 bases and J lost 2, with 7 bases in between. Germline V gene sequence: CDR1 SGHKS, CDR2 YYEKEE (reference sequence). This CDR3 has 14 amino acids. The CDR3 nucleotides are TGTGCCAGCAGCTTGGTGGGGGTCACAGATACGCAGTATTTT. Translation: CASSLVGVTDTQYF.

This clonotype was picked up a small number of times. This sequence joins TRBV4-1 and TRBJ1-2; D is unclear. The CDR3 sequence is 13 residues long. V lost 2 bases to trimming and J lost 7 bases, with 11 bases between them. Germline V lookup: CDR1 MGHRA, CDR2 YSYEKL. CDR3 coding DNA: TGCGCCAGCAGCCAAAACCCGTATGGTGGCTACACCTTC. Residues: CASSQNPYGGYTF.

This clonotype was seen only a few times. The V and J genes are TRBV29-1 and TRBJ1-5; D is possibly TRBD1 (5 bases). V lost 3 bases, J lost 6 bases, and 12 bases lay in between. The CDR3 totals 13 residues. Germline CDR1 is SQVTM and CDR2 is ANQGSEA. The CDR3 nucleotides are TGCAGCGTTGAGTTCCAAAGGGGTCAGCCCCAGCATTTT. Its protein product is CSVEFQRGQPQHF.

This chain joins TRBV7-2 and TRBJ2-1; weak D call: TRBD1 (6 bases). Germline loops: CDR1 SGHTA, CDR2 FQGNSA. V lost 7 bases to trimming and J lost 10 bases, with 20 bases between them. This CDR3 region has 14 residues. The CDR3: CASKPLGAKEEQFF. DNA for the CDR3: TGTGCCAGCAAGCCTTTGGGGGCGAAAGAGGAGCAGTTCTTC. Full variable domain (missing parts from reference TRBV7-2 and TRBJ2-1): GAGVSQSPSNKVTEKGKDVELRCDPISGHTALYWYRQSLGQGLEFLIYFQGNSAPDKSGLPSDRFSAERTGGSVSTLTIQRTQQEDSAVYLCASKPLGAKEEQFFGPGTRLTVL.

This clonotype was counted at least ten times. CDR3 sequence reads: CASSAPTGSTDTQYF. The DNA of the CDR3 is TGCGCCAGCAGCGCCCCGACAGGGAGCACAGATACGCAGTATTTT. The chain employs TRBV5-1 and TRBJ2-3; 7 bases align to TRBD1. Germline-derived CDR1 and CDR2 are SGHRS and YFSETQ. This CDR3 comprises 15 residues. Trimming cost V 4 bases and J 0 bases; bases outside gene matches: 5.

This clonotype was seen a few times. V usage is TRBV12-3 or TRBV12-4 and J usage is TRBJ1-5, with TRBD1 identical over 8 bases. The trim removed 6 bases at V and 6 bases at J, leaving 10 bases unmatched. The CDR3 spans 15 residues. CDR3 coding DNA: TGTGCCAGCAGCCCCGGACAGGGCGGATTTCAGCCCCAGCATTTT. Its protein is CASSPGQGGFQPQHF.

This rearrangement joins TRBV7-8 to TRBJ1-4; D not resolved. Trimming left V 2 bases short and J 6 bases short, with 7 bases between. The CDR3 loop spans 13 amino acids. Germline loops: CDR1 SGHVS, CDR2 FQNEAQ. The CDR3 DNA reads as TGTGCCAGCAGCTTACCCCAGGATGAAAAACTGTTTTTT. Its translation: CASSLPQDEKLFF. The entire variable domain, with the rest obtained from reference TRBV7-8 and TRBJ1-4, is as follows: GAGVSQSPRYKVAKRGQDVALRCDPISGHVSLFWYQQALGQGPEFLTYFQNEAQLDKSGLPSDRFFAERPEGSVSTLKIQRTQQEDSAVYLCASSLPQDEKLFFGSGTQLSVL.